This T cell receptor (beta chain) was identified in a study of regulatory T cells in long-lasting Graves disease. Findings of the study overall: Newly diagnosed disease favored TRBV20-1 and TRBJ2-1 over persistent disease.

This clonotype was detected a few times. The antigen is not known. Time point in this sample: persistent/refractory GD, antithyroid drugs over 5 years with positive TRAb. PBMCs provided the RNA from which the TCR library was made. Doctors identified Graves' disease using the American Thyroid Association guidelines. Library construction for TCR beta used iRepertoire HTBI primers and Arm-PCR of CDR3 regions. Per the original methods: Overall, samples carried some 67 TRBV and 14 TRBJ segments. TCRdb re-called the multiplex PCR reads with MiXCR, one entry per CDR3 protein. In this record, the V and J calls reflect TCRdb's handling and not the investigators' own analysis. The table lists 400,000 to 500,000 distinct CDR3 sequences, under 25% of them singletons. V lost 3 bases, J lost 5 bases, and 10 bases lay in between. CDR1 is KGHSH, CDR2 LQKENI, per germline. This CDR3 spans 13 amino acids.

The material was peripheral blood mononuclear cells (PBMCs), obtained when the disease was refractory, from a patient treated with antithyroid drugs. The receptor's source is a female donor with Graves disease. This chain connects TRBV18 to TRBJ1-2; D might be TRBD1 (5 bases). The CDR3 sequence: CASSPRTLYGYTF. The CDR3 bases are TGTGCCAGCTCACCCCGGACACTGTATGGCTACACCTTC.